These 13 T cell receptor beta chains originate from one sample sequenced in a study of blood T cell repertoires in COVID-19. Some clones are missing from TCRdb's copy, which holds only in-frame ones; the method was immunoSEQ multiplex PCR. The data hold about 130,000 clones, with approximately 74% observed a single time. The sample consisted of peripheral blood. Every receptor here comes from a man aged 55 to 70 with acute or convalescent COVID-19.

This chain links TRBV14 with TRBJ1-2; no clear D. The CDR3 has 14 amino acids. Trimming took off 1 base at V and 1 base at J, with 7 bases between the two ends. Germline CDR1 is SGHDN and CDR2 is FVKESK. The CDR3 DNA is TGTGCCAGCAGCCAAGTACCAGATAACTATGGCTACACCTTC. This encodes CASSQVPDNYGYTF.

This clone was observed once. This chain links TRBV19 with TRBJ2-2; 8 bases align to TRBD1. The CDR3 extends over 19 amino acids. Germline V lookup: CDR1 LNHDA, CDR2 SQIVND (reference sequence). After removal of 0 bases from V and 3 bases from J, the junction contained 12 bases not matched to a gene. The CDR3, as DNA: TGTGCCAGTAGTATAGACTTACTCTTCCAGGGGGCCCACACCGGGGAGCTGTTTTTT. Its translation: CASSIDLLFQGAHTGELFF. Supplemented by reference TRBV19 and TRBJ2-2, the full variable domain reads DGGITQSPKYLFRKEGQNVTLSCEQNLNHDAMYWYRQDPGQGLRLIYYSQIVNDFQKGDIAEGYSVSREKKESFPLTVTSAQKNPTAFYLCASSIDLLFQGAHTGELFFGEGSRLTVL.

The genes are TRBV5-5 and TRBJ2-7; D possibly corresponds to TRBD2 (5 bases). The CDR3 totals 12 residues. Trimming removed 7 bases from V and 6 bases from J, with 14 bases in between. Germline lookup yields CDR1 SGHKS and CDR2 YYEKEE (reference sequence). The CDR3 is CASEGRAGEQYF. The CDR3 DNA sequence: TGTGCCAGCGAGGGTCGGGCAGGCGAGCAGTACTTC.

The chain links TRBV29-1 to TRBJ1-2, with TRBD1 identical over 8 bases. This CDR3 has 13 residues. The ends lost 6 bases at V and 5 bases at J; junction bases unmatched: 8. CDR1 SQVTM and CDR2 ANQGSEA come from the germline V gene. In DNA form, the CDR3 reads TGCAGCGTGGGGACAGGACAGGGATATGGCTACACCTTC. Residues: CSVGTGQGYGYTF.

The chain is built from TRBV9 and TRBJ1-4; D is ambiguous. The CDR3 is made up of 15 amino acids. V was shortened by 0 bases and J by 4 bases, with 10 bases between the two germline ends. Germline V lookup: CDR1 SGDLS, CDR2 YYNGEE. CDR3 amino acids: CASSVGSSGNEKLFF. The CDR3 DNA sequence: TGTGCCAGCAGCGTAGGGTCGTCGGGTAATGAAAAACTGTTTTTT.

This clone occurred once. The J gene is TRBJ2-7, the V gene TRBV5-1; 9 bases align to TRBD2. The CDR3 is 15 residues long. In germline, CDR1 is SGHRS, CDR2 YFSETQ. The V segment lost 1 base and the J segment 4 bases; nucleotides outside the gene matches: 6. The CDR3 region has the DNA TGCGCCAGCAGCTTGAATAGCGGGGGACCTTACGAGCAGTACTTC. Protein: CASSLNSGGPYEQYF.

The chain joins TRBV13 to TRBJ1-3; D perhaps matches TRBD1 (6 bases). The germline CDR1 and CDR2 sequences are PRHDT and FYEKMQ (reference sequence). The CDR3 is 14 amino acids. With 4 bases removed from V and 0 bases from J, the gap between germline ends came to 7 bases. The DNA of the CDR3 is TGTGCCAGCAGCTCGACAGGCTCTGGAAACACCATATATTTT. This codes for CASSSTGSGNTIYF.

The CDR3 DNA sequence: TGTGCCAGCAGCCAGGGACTAGCGGGGGCGGGGGGCACAGATACGCAGTATTTT. Translating gives CASSQGLAGAGGTDTQYF. This sequence joins TRBV4-2 and TRBJ2-3; 14 bases align to TRBD2. This CDR3 region has 18 residues. Trimming at V came to 3 bases and at J to 1 base, leaving 6 bases not matched to a gene. The germline CDR1 and CDR2 sequences are LGHNA and YNFKEQ.

In this sample, this clone turned up a few times. The chain is built from TRBV12-3 or TRBV12-4 and TRBJ1-2; perhaps TRBD1 as D (6 bases). Trimming shortened V by 4 bases and J by 6 bases, and 6 bases separated the two germline ends. This CDR3 is 11 amino acids long. DNA for the CDR3: TGTGCCAGCAGTTACAGGGATGGCTACACCTTC. It codes for CASSYRDGYTF.

The rearrangement uses TRBV24-1 and TRBJ2-2; 8 positions agree with TRBD1. Trimming took 5 bases from V and 7 from J; bases not matched to a gene: 8. This CDR3 is 15 amino acids long. Looked up from germline, CDR1 is KGHDR and CDR2 is SFDVKD. The CDR3 DNA reads as TGTGCCACCAGTGTTAGGCAGGGGGCGATCGGGGAGCTGTTTTTT. This translates into CATSVRQGAIGELFF.

This chain connects TRBV5-1 to TRBJ2-1; 13 bases are a match to TRBD2. CDR3 length: 15 residues. Germline CDR1 is SGHRS and CDR2 is YFSETQ. The ends lost 4 bases at V and 9 bases at J; junction bases unmatched: 7. The DNA for the CDR3 is TGCGCCAGCAGCCTACTAGCGGGGGGGCCCGGTGAGCAGTTCTTC. Translation gives CASSLLAGGPGEQFF.

J is TRBJ1-5 and V is TRBV19; 8 bases are shared with TRBD1. Germline V gene sequence: CDR1 LNHDA, CDR2 SQIVND (reference sequence). The V and J ends lost 5 bases and 4 bases, in that order; junction bases with no gene match: 7. The CDR3 has 15 amino acids. CDR3 bases: TGTGCCAGTAGTTTGGACAGGGTTCTAAATCAGCCCCAGCATTTT. Translation: CASSLDRVLNQPQHF.

The chain uses TRBV5-1 and TRBJ2-1; 8 bases are a match to TRBD2. The CDR3 is made up of 15 amino acids. Germline values: CDR1 SGHRS, CDR2 YFSETQ. V gave up 4 bases and J gave up 7 bases; unmatched junction bases: 10. The CDR3 spells CASSREGSNNNEQFF. CDR3 coding DNA: TGCGCCAGCAGCCGGGAGGGATCGAACAATAATGAGCAGTTCTTC.